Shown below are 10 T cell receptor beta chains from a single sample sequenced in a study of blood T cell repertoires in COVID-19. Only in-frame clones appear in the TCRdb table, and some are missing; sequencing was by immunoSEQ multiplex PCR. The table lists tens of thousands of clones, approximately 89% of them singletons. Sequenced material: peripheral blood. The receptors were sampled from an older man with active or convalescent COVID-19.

CDR3 amino acids: CAWSVLRQGYGYTF. The CDR3 coding sequence is TGTGCCTGGAGTGTCCTACGACAGGGATATGGCTACACCTTC. The chain employs TRBV30 and TRBJ1-2; 7 bases are shared with TRBD1. The germline gives CDR1 GTSNPN, CDR2 SVGIG (reference sequence). Trimming cost V 0 bases and J 5 bases; bases outside gene matches: 6. This CDR3 is 14 amino acids long. The full variable domain, completed using reference TRBV30 and TRBJ1-2, is SQTIHQWPATLVQPVGSPLSLECTVEGTSNPNLYWYRQAAGRGLQLLFYSVGIGQISSEVPQNLSASRPQDRQFILSSKKLLLSDSGFYLCAWSVLRQGYGYTFGSGTRLTVV.

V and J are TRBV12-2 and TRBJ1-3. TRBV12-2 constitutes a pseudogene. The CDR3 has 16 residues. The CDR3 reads CASRFPGDYSGNTIYF. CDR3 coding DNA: TGTGCAAGTCGCTTTCCGGGGGATTACTCTGGAAACACCATATATTTT.

CDR3 protein: CASSTDRVGQPQHF. CDR3 coding DNA: TGTGCCAGTAGTACTGACAGGGTCGGGCAGCCCCAGCATTTT. The chain links TRBV19 to TRBJ1-5; 7 nucleotides align to TRBD1. The junction had 7 bases not matched to a gene; V was cut back by 4 bases and J by 7 bases. The V gene's germline CDR1 is LNHDA and CDR2 SQIVND (reference sequence). This CDR3 contains 14 residues.

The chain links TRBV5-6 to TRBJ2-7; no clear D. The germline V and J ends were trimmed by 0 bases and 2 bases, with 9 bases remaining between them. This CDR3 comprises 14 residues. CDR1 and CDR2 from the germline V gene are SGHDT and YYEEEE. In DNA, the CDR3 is TGTGCCAGCAGCTTGGTTAGCCGACCCTACGAGCAGTACTTC. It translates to CASSLVSRPYEQYF.

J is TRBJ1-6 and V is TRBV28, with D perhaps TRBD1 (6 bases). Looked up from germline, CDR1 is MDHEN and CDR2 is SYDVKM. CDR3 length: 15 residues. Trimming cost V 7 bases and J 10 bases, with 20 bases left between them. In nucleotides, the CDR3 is TGTGCCAGCACCGGAGAGGCAGGGGCGGGCTCACCCCTCCACTTT. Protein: CASTGEAGAGSPLHF.

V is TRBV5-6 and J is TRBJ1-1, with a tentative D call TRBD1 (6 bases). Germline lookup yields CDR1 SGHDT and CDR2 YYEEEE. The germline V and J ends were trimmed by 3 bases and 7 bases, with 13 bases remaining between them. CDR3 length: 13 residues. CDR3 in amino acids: CASSWGQGVEAFF. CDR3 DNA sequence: TGTGCCAGCAGCTGGGGGCAGGGTGTTGAAGCTTTCTTT.

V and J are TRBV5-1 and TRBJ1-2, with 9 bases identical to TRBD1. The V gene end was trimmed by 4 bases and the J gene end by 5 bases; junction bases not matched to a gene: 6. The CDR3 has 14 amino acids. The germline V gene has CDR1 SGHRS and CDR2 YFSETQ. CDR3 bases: TGCGCCAGCAGCCCGACAGGGGGAGGATATGGCTACACCTTC. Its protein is CASSPTGGGYGYTF.

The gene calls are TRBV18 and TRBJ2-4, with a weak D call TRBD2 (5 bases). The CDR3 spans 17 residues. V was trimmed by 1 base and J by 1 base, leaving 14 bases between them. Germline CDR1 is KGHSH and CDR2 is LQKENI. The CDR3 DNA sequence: TGTGCCAGCTCACCACAGGGTTATGGGGAGGCCAAAAACATTCAGTACTTC. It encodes CASSPQGYGEAKNIQYF. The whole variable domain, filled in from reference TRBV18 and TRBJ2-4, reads NAGVMQNPRHLVRRRGQEARLRCSPMKGHSHVYWYRQLPEEGLKFMVYLQKENIIDESGMPKERFSAEFPKEGPSILRIQQVVRGDSAAYFCASSPQGYGEAKNIQYFGAGTRLSVL.

The CDR3 region is CASSRDRGDRETQYF. In nucleotides, the CDR3 is TGTGCCAGCAGCCGCGACAGGGGAGACAGGGAGACCCAGTACTTC. The chain joins TRBV5-5 to TRBJ2-5; TRBD1 agrees at 8 bases. The CDR3 runs to 15 residues. The J segment lost 5 bases and the V segment lost 4 bases, leaving 10 bases of the junction unmatched. From germline, CDR1 is SGHKS and CDR2 YYEKEE (reference sequence).

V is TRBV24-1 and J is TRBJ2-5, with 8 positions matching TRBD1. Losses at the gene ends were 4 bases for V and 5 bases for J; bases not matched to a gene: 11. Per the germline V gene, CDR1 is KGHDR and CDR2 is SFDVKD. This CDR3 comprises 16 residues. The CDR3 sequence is CATSESDRAVRETQYF. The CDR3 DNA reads TGTGCCACCAGTGAGTCGGACAGGGCTGTTCGGGAGACCCAGTACTTC.